The entry that follows covers one T cell receptor beta chain sequence. Its specificity is not known. This entry is derived from a study of shared clonotypes between healthy human individuals. Losses at the gene ends were 7 bases for V and 6 bases for J; bases not matched to a gene: 12. Germline V gene data show CDR1 as MDHEN and CDR2 as SYDVKM. This CDR3 comprises 15 residues. Study findings and constraints: Richness estimates generally favored naive over memory subsets.

The table came from immunoSEQ multiplex PCR; TCRdb's copy has only in-frame clones and leaves some out. Among approximately 2.4 million clones listed, approximately 94% were seen once. The genes are TRBV28 and TRBJ1-5, with 7 positions matching TRBD1. This TCR came from a man between 18 and 29 years old in good health. Material for sequencing was naive CD4+ T cells sorted from blood. As to subset: CD45RA+ positively selected. CDR3 residues: CASIPTPGGFQPQHF. CDR3 nucleotides: TGTGCCAGCATCCCGACACCAGGGGGATTTCAGCCCCAGCATTTT. The full variable domain, completed using reference TRBV28 and TRBJ1-5, is DVKVTQSSRYLVKRTGEKVFLECVQDMDHENMFWYRQDPGLGLRLIYFSYDVKMKEKGDIPEGYSVSREKKERFSLILESASTNQTSMYLCASIPTPGGFQPQHFGDGTRLSIL.